Shown below are 19 T cell receptor beta chains from a single sample sequenced in a study of cytomegalovirus exposure and HLA in healthy donors. Vbeta (60) and Jbeta (13) primers were used in the PCR. This table comes from immunoSEQ multiplex PCR, and its TCRdb copy is limited to in-frame clones, with some not included. The sample has around 150,000 clones; approximately 79% are singletons. Source material: PBMCs. Source of these receptors: a male donor in good health and CMV-seronegative.

The chain employs TRBV29-1 and TRBJ2-7; 10 bases match TRBD1. This CDR3 is 13 amino acids long. Trimming took 6 bases from V and 4 from J; bases not matched to a gene: 6. Germline values: CDR1 SQVTM, CDR2 ANQGSEA. The CDR3 DNA reads as TGCAGCGTCCGACAGGGGGCTACGTACGAGCAGTACTTC. As protein: CSVRQGATYEQYF.

The chain employs TRBV11-2 and TRBJ1-3, with unresolved D. Germline CDR1 SGHAT, CDR2 FQNNGV. The V end was cut by 5 bases, the J end by 2 bases, with 13 bases between. The CDR3 has 15 amino acids. As DNA, the CDR3 is TGTGCCAGCAGCGTAACCCCAGGCGCTGGAAACACCATATATTTT. Amino acid sequence: CASSVTPGAGNTIYF. Together with reference TRBV11-2 and TRBJ1-3, the CDR3 gives the full variable domain: EAGVAQSPRYKIIEKRQSVAFWCNPISGHATLYWYQQILGQGPKLLIQFQNNGVVDDSQLPKDRFSAERLKGVDSTLKIQPAKLEDSAVYLCASSVTPGAGNTIYFGEGSWLTVV.

This clone was observed a handful of times. The chain recombines TRBV27 with TRBJ1-1, with D unresolved. This CDR3 is built from 14 residues. Trimming shortened V by 7 bases and J by 0 bases, and 12 bases separated the two germline ends. Looked up from germline, CDR1 is MNHEY and CDR2 is SMNVEV (reference sequence). The CDR3 region is CASIGSPLNTEAFF. The CDR3 DNA reads as TGTGCCAGCATTGGGAGCCCGTTGAACACTGAAGCTTTCTTT.

This clone was recorded a few times. This chain uses TRBV7-9 with TRBJ2-7; D not resolved. V gave up 1 base and J gave up 5 bases, with 6 bases separating them. The CDR3 is made up of 12 amino acids. Germline-derived CDR1 and CDR2 are SEHNR and FQNEAQ (reference sequence). This CDR3 is CASSLDPNEQYF. In DNA form, the CDR3 reads TGTGCCAGCAGCTTAGACCCTAACGAGCAGTACTTC.

This clone has just a few counts. V is TRBV6-5 and J is TRBJ1-2, with a weak D call TRBD1 (6 bases). CDR1 is MNHEY and CDR2 is SVGAGI in the germline V gene. The CDR3 covers 12 residues. Deletions cut 4 bases from V and 3 bases from J, with 6 bases between. The CDR3 loop is CASSSGDYGYTF. Written as DNA, the CDR3 is TGTGCCAGCAGTTCAGGGGACTATGGCTACACCTTC.

V gene TRBV18 combines with J gene TRBJ1-4; D perhaps matches TRBD1 (5 bases). The CDR3 length is 14 residues. Per germline, CDR1 KGHSH and CDR2 LQKENI. V dropped 3 bases and J dropped 8 bases, with 13 bases sitting between them. CDR3 sequence reads: CASSPGRGWEKLFF. Here the CDR3 DNA reads TGTGCCAGCTCACCTGGGAGGGGCTGGGAAAAACTGTTTTTT.

This clone turned up a few times. The V and J genes are TRBV5-6 and TRBJ2-3; D is uncertain. Germline V gives CDR1 SGHDT, CDR2 YYEEEE. V dropped 0 bases and J dropped 2 bases, with 10 bases sitting between them. The CDR3 totals 15 residues. The CDR3 DNA is TGTGCCAGCAGCTTGGCAGGTTACCCCACAGATACGCAGTATTTT. It codes for CASSLAGYPTDTQYF.

V usage is TRBV12-5 and J usage is TRBJ2-3; tentatively, D is TRBD2 (6 bases). V was clipped by 6 bases and J by 1 base, with 8 bases between them. Per germline, CDR1 LGHNT and CDR2 FRNRAP. This CDR3 is 13 amino acids long. CDR3 loop: CASGGGGTDTQYF. The CDR3 coding sequence is TGTGCTAGTGGCGGCGGGGGCACAGATACGCAGTATTTT.

This clone was observed once. The V gene is TRBV7-8, the J gene TRBJ1-4, with TRBD1 as a possible D gene (5 bases). Germline lookup yields CDR1 SGHVS and CDR2 FQNEAQ. The CDR3 has 16 amino acids. With 5 bases removed from V and 1 base from J, the gap between germline ends came to 14 bases. The DNA of the CDR3 is TGTGCCAGCAGCCGTGGGGTGGGGGGAACTAATGAAAAACTGTTTTTT. Translation gives CASSRGVGGTNEKLFF. The full variable domain, completed using reference TRBV7-8 and TRBJ1-4, is GAGVSQSPRYKVAKRGQDVALRCDPISGHVSLFWYQQALGQGPEFLTYFQNEAQLDKSGLPSDRFFAERPEGSVSTLKIQRTQQEDSAVYLCASSRGVGGTNEKLFFGSGTQLSVL.

The rearrangement links TRBV4-2 to TRBJ2-1, with 12 bases aligning to TRBD2. Germline values: CDR1 LGHNA, CDR2 YNFKEQ. The CDR3 extends over 15 amino acids. J gave up 5 bases and V 4 bases, and 3 bases lay outside the gene matches. The chain's CDR3 is CASSLLAGGDNEQFF. CDR3 nucleotide sequence: TGTGCCAGCAGCCTACTAGCGGGGGGCGACAATGAGCAGTTCTTC.

The V gene is TRBV7-2, the J gene TRBJ2-7; 7 nucleotides align to TRBD1. After removal of 3 bases from V and 5 bases from J, the junction contained 1 base not matched to a gene. Per germline, CDR1 SGHTA and CDR2 FQGNSA. The CDR3 spans 12 residues. The DNA for the CDR3 is TGTGCCAGCAGCTTTAGGGGGCACGAGCAGTACTTC. Protein sequence: CASSFRGHEQYF.

This clone was counted between two and nine times. The rearrangement links TRBV5-1 to TRBJ1-1, with a tentative D call TRBD1 (5 bases). Trimming shortened V by 0 bases and J by 10 bases, and 16 bases separated the two germline ends. This CDR3 is 14 amino acids long. Germline loops: CDR1 SGHRS, CDR2 YFSETQ. The CDR3 sequence: CASSLGGVFSGAFF. The CDR3 DNA follows: TGCGCCAGCAGCTTGGGGGGGGTCTTCTCCGGAGCTTTCTTT.

The J gene is TRBJ2-1, the V gene TRBV30, with TRBD2 matching over 8 bases. The CDR3 totals 13 residues. The ends lost 4 bases at V and 3 bases at J; junction bases unmatched: 2. CDR1 is GTSNPN, CDR2 SVGIG, per germline (reference sequence). The CDR3 spells CAWNGGGYNEQFF. The CDR3 DNA sequence: TGTGCCTGGAACGGGGGGGGCTACAATGAGCAGTTCTTC.

The chain employs TRBV2 and TRBJ2-1, with 11 positions matching TRBD1. J was trimmed by 7 bases and V by 6 bases; bases with no gene match: 5. Germline-derived CDR1 and CDR2 are SNHLY and FYNNEI. This CDR3 has 14 residues. As DNA, the CDR3 is TGTGCCAGCAGCGGACAGGGGGCGGAAAATGAGCAGTTCTTC. It specifies CASSGQGAENEQFF.

The gene calls are TRBV5-1 and TRBJ2-2, with D hard to call. This CDR3 comprises 16 residues. Per the germline V gene, CDR1 is SGHRS and CDR2 is YFSETQ. V was clipped by 2 bases and J by 0 bases, with 11 bases between them. CDR3 sequence: CASSLVSLANTGELFF. The DNA of the CDR3 is TGCGCCAGCAGCTTAGTGAGCTTGGCGAACACCGGGGAGCTGTTTTTT.

The chain carries TRBV6-5 and TRBJ1-5; 7 nucleotides line up with TRBD1. Germline V gene lookup returns CDR1 MNHEY and CDR2 SVGAGI. CDR3 size: 13 residues. V lost 6 bases, J lost 8 bases, and 7 bases stayed unmatched. CDR3 coding DNA: TGTGCCAGCAGACAGGGGAGATGGGAGCCCCAGCATTTT. Translating gives CASRQGRWEPQHF.

This clone occurred once. The chain has TRBV7-8 and TRBJ2-3; TRBD2 matches at 8 bases. The CDR3 covers 15 residues. With 5 bases clipped from V and 3 bases from J, the junction kept 7 bases outside the gene matches. The germline V gene has CDR1 SGHVS and CDR2 FQNEAQ. CDR3 in amino acids: CASSVSGTPTDTQYF. CDR3 nucleotide sequence: TGTGCCAGCAGCGTTAGCGGGACCCCGACAGATACGCAGTATTTT. The entire variable domain, with the rest obtained from reference TRBV7-8 and TRBJ2-3, is as follows: GAGVSQSPRYKVAKRGQDVALRCDPISGHVSLFWYQQALGQGPEFLTYFQNEAQLDKSGLPSDRFFAERPEGSVSTLKIQRTQQEDSAVYLCASSVSGTPTDTQYFGPGTRLTVL.

This chain connects TRBV5-5 to TRBJ2-6, with 9 bases fitting TRBD1. V dropped 4 bases and J dropped 1; count of bases not matched to a gene: 6. Germline V gene sequence: CDR1 SGHKS, CDR2 YYEKEE (reference sequence). CDR3 size: 17 residues. In DNA, the CDR3 is TGTGCCAGCAGCGTACAGGGGGCCCCTTCTGGGGCCAACGTCCTGACTTTC. This encodes CASSVQGAPSGANVLTF.

This chain connects TRBV27 to TRBJ1-2, with a weak D call TRBD1 (5 bases). Trimming removed 2 bases at V and 3 bases at J, with 10 bases between. Germline loops: CDR1 MNHEY, CDR2 SMNVEV (reference sequence). The CDR3 runs to 14 residues. CDR3 amino acids: CASSLNPGHYGYTF. DNA of the CDR3: TGTGCCAGCAGTTTAAATCCAGGGCACTATGGCTACACCTTC.